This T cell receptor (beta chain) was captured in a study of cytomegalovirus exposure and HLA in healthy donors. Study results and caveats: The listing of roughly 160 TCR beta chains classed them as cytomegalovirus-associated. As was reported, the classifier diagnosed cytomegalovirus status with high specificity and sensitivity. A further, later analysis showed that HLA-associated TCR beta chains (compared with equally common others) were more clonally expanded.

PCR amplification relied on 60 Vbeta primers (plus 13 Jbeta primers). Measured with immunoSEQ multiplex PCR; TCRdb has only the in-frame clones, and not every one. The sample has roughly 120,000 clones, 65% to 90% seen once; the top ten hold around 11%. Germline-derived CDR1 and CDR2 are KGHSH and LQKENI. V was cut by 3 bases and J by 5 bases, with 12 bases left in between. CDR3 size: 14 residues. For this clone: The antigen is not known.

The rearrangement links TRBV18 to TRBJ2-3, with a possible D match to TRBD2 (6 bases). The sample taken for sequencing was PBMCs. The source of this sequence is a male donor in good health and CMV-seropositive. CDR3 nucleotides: TGTGCCAGCTCACCGGGACTCCACGGAGATACGCAGTATTTT. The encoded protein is CASSPGLHGDTQYF.